Listed below are T cell receptor beta chains from one sample, sequenced in a study of blood T cell repertoires in COVID-19. The method was immunoSEQ multiplex PCR; TCRdb's version includes in-frame clones alone and lacks a portion of them. The sample includes more than 85,000 clones, roughly 79% of them seen just once. Sequencing input: peripheral blood. These receptors were taken from a man aged 65 to 79 with acute or convalescent COVID-19. Both conserved end residues are part of each CDR3. D genes are given only for firm matches. The size field is filled for only some rows; it gives once, few, many or a size class.

CDR3 DNA | CDR3 protein | clone size | J gene | V gene | CDR3 length | D gene
TGTGCCACCAGAGGAGCGGGAAGCGCCGGGGAGCTGTTTTTT | CATRGAGSAGELFF | - | TRBJ2-2 | TRBV10-3 | 14 | TRBD2
TGTGCCAGCAGCGAACCGGGACAGGGTGACATGCCCCTCCACTTT | CASSEPGQGDMPLHF | - | TRBJ1-6 | TRBV9 | 15 | TRBD1
TGTGCCAGCAGTTTAGGGGGGAACACTGAAGCTTTCTTT | CASSLGGNTEAFF | - | TRBJ1-1 | TRBV6-5 | 13 | -
TGTGCCAGCAGCTATAACAGAAACATTCAGTACTTC | CASSYNRNIQYF | - | TRBJ2-4 | TRBV11-2 | 12 | -
TGTGCCAGCAGCTCCCGGCAGGGTTACAATGAGCAGTTCTTC | CASSSRQGYNEQFF | - | TRBJ2-1 | TRBV7-6 | 14 | -
TGTGCCAGTAGTATAGACACGGACAGTTTCTTTAGCAATCAGCCCCAGCATTTT | CASSIDTDSFFSNQPQHF | - | TRBJ1-5 | TRBV19 | 18 | -
TGTGCCATGCTCGAAGGACTCACCGGGGAGCTGTTTTTT | CAMLEGLTGELFF | - | TRBJ2-2 | TRBV7-2 | 13 | -
TGTGCCAGCGGACCGGGGGACAGCAGTAACACCGGGGAGCTGTTTTTT | CASGPGDSSNTGELFF | - | TRBJ2-2 | TRBV11-3 | 16 | -
TGTGCCAGCAGCTCCCGTTCTCAGGGAGGTGGTGAGCAGTTCTTC | CASSSRSQGGGEQFF | - | TRBJ2-1 | TRBV13 | 15 | -
TGTGCCAGCAGTCCCATACAAGCAGGGAGGGAGACCCAGTACTTC | CASSPIQAGRETQYF | - | TRBJ2-5 | TRBV28 | 15 | -
TGTGCCTGGAGTCGACCGGGGGGGGTCACTGAAGCTTTCTTT | CAWSRPGGVTEAFF | - | TRBJ1-1 | TRBV30 | 14 | -
TGTGCCAGCAGTGAAGCATTGTTTGGACAGGAGGTCTATGGCTACACCTTC | CASSEALFGQEVYGYTF | - | TRBJ1-2 | TRBV6-1 | 17 | TRBD1
TGTGCCAGCGGATTTGCGGGGAGCACAGATACGCAGTATTTT | CASGFAGSTDTQYF | - | TRBJ2-3 | TRBV3-1/TRBV3-2 | 14 | -
TGTGCCAGCAGTTTCAGGGGCCCCGGGACGGTACACAATGAGCAGTTCTTC | CASSFRGPGTVHNEQFF | - | TRBJ2-1 | TRBV27 | 17 | -
TGTGCCAGCAGCTTAGTAAAGGGGTTGGCCTACGAGCAGTACTTC | CASSLVKGLAYEQYF | - | TRBJ2-7 | TRBV7-9 | 15 | -
TGTGCCAGCAGTGAAGTTAGCGGGGGTTACCAAGAGACCCAGTACTTC | CASSEVSGGYQETQYF | - | TRBJ2-5 | TRBV6-1 | 16 | TRBD2
TGTGCCAGCTCACCGAGAACAGGGGGCAGTAGTAATGAAAAACTGTTTTTT | CASSPRTGGSSNEKLFF | - | TRBJ1-4 | TRBV18 | 17 | TRBD1
TGTGCCAGCAGTTTAGGGAAGGGGGCGCGGGCTTTCTTT | CASSLGKGARAFF | - | TRBJ1-1 | TRBV12-3/TRBV12-4 | 13 | TRBD1
TGTGCCAGCAGTGTAAGCGGGAGGCTCTACGAGCAGTACTTC | CASSVSGRLYEQYF | few | TRBJ2-7 | TRBV7-2 | 14 | TRBD2
TGTGCCAGCAGCTCGGGCACAGATACGCAGTATTTT | CASSSGTDTQYF | - | TRBJ2-3 | TRBV7-3 | 12 | -
TGTGCCAGCAGCTTAGCTAACTCGGGTTCACCCCTCCACTTT | CASSLANSGSPLHF | few | TRBJ1-6 | TRBV7-2 | 14 | -
TGTGCCAGCAGCCAAGTAATGAGCCCTACCTACGAGCAGTACTTC | CASSQVMSPTYEQYF | - | TRBJ2-7 | TRBV3-1/TRBV3-2 | 15 | -
TGTGCCAGCAGCCCTCAGACAGCACCGCAGCCCCAGCATTTT | CASSPQTAPQPQHF | - | TRBJ1-5 | TRBV3-1/TRBV3-2 | 14 | -
TGTGCCAGCTCACCCCGGACAGGGTCCGACGAGCAGTACTTC | CASSPRTGSDEQYF | - | TRBJ2-7 | TRBV18 | 14 | TRBD1
TGTGCCAGCAGCCGGGGTCAGACTGGCTACACCTTC | CASSRGQTGYTF | - | TRBJ1-2 | TRBV27 | 12 | -
TGTGCCATCAGTGAAAAGTCAGGGGGCGGTGAAAAACTGTTTTTT | CAISEKSGGGEKLFF | once | TRBJ1-4 | TRBV10-3 | 15 | TRBD1
TGTGCCAGCAGTTACTCAGGACAGCTGAACACTGAAGCTTTCTTT | CASSYSGQLNTEAFF | - | TRBJ1-1 | TRBV6-5 | 15 | -
TGCGCCAGCAGTCAAAGACAGGGGGTGTCTCGGGGGAACACTGAAGCTTTCTTT | CASSQRQGVSRGNTEAFF | - | TRBJ1-1 | TRBV23-1 | 18 | TRBD1
TGTGCCAGCTCCTTGACTAGCGGGGGGCGTGACGAGCAGTACTTC | CASSLTSGGRDEQYF | once | TRBJ2-7 | TRBV18 | 15 | TRBD2
TGTGCCAGCAGCTCTCGACCGGGACTAGCTCCCACAGATACGCAGTATTTT | CASSSRPGLAPTDTQYF | - | TRBJ2-3 | TRBV5-4 | 17 | TRBD2
TGTGCCAGCTCACCAGGGGCAGGAAACACCATATATTTT | CASSPGAGNTIYF | - | TRBJ1-3 | TRBV18 | 13 | -
TGTGCCAGCAGTTTTTCGCACAGCCAAGAGACCCAGTACTTC | CASSFSHSQETQYF | - | TRBJ2-5 | TRBV27 | 14 | -
TGTGCCAGCAGCGTAGAAGGATACGGCGGGGGATTCCAAGAGACCCAGTACTTC | CASSVEGYGGGFQETQYF | - | TRBJ2-5 | TRBV9 | 18 | TRBD2
TGTGCCAGCAGCAACGCCCTGGGACACCTCTACGAGCAGTACTTC | CASSNALGHLYEQYF | - | TRBJ2-7 | TRBV6-2/TRBV6-3 | 15 | -
TGTGCCAGCAGCCTTGGGAGGGACAGGGCCTTAAGGGAGCTGTTTTTT | CASSLGRDRALRELFF | few | TRBJ2-2 | TRBV3-1/TRBV3-2 | 16 | TRBD1
TGTGCCAGTAGACGCTTCTTTGGGGGGACAGGCGCGAACACTGAAGCTTTCTTT | CASRRFFGGTGANTEAFF | - | TRBJ1-1 | TRBV19 | 18 | TRBD1
TGCGCCAGCAGACCGGACAGGGGTAGTTCACCCCTCCACTTT | CASRPDRGSSPLHF | - | TRBJ1-6 | TRBV5-1 | 14 | TRBD1
TGTGCCAGCAGCTTGGGGGGAAGACAGGGGAATTCACCCCTCCACTTT | CASSLGGRQGNSPLHF | - | TRBJ1-6 | TRBV5-4 | 16 | TRBD1